Sequencing of this T cell receptor beta chain was carried out in a study of blood T cell repertoires in COVID-19. Study-wide background: The samples span acute and convalescent COVID-19 from the United States, Italy and Spain.

The germline gives CDR1 SNHLY, CDR2 FYNNEI. The CDR3 contains 13 residues. V lost 1 base to trimming and J lost 7 bases, with 11 bases between them. This table comes from immunoSEQ multiplex PCR, and its TCRdb copy is limited to in-frame clones, with some not included. The table has about 260,000 clones, 85% to 90% seen once. The V call is TRBV2, the J call TRBJ2-7; no firm D call. The sequencing input was peripheral blood. The sequence was collected from a woman aged 40 to 50 who had recovered from COVID-19. This CDR3 is CASSEGVGQEQYF. In DNA, the CDR3 is TGTGCCAGCAGTGAAGGCGTGGGCCAGGAGCAGTACTTC.